This paragraph covers one T cell receptor beta chain sequence. The sample originates from a study of T cells in Graves' hyperthyroidism and ophthalmopathy. RNA transcripts served as the template for amplifying TCR beta CDR3 regions. With the HTBI primer set, the TCR CDR3 went through a first round of RT-PCR. MiXCR was run by TCRdb on the multiplex PCR reads, yielding one entry per CDR3 protein. The repertoire includes 750,000 to 950,000 distinct CDR3 sequences, around 39% of them detected once, and 7% to 10% sits in the top ten. Germline assignment: CDR1 SGHTA and CDR2 FQGTGA. Trimming removed 6 bases at V and 6 bases at J, with 17 bases between. This CDR3 has 14 residues.

The receptor was derived from a man aged 18 to 29 with Graves' hyperthyroidism. V and J are TRBV7-3 and TRBJ1-1, with D tentatively TRBD1 (6 bases). The sequencing sample was made of blood. CDR3 loop: CASSARGESAEAFF. DNA of the CDR3: TGTGCCAGCAGTGCAAGGGGGGAAAGCGCTGAAGCTTTCTTT.